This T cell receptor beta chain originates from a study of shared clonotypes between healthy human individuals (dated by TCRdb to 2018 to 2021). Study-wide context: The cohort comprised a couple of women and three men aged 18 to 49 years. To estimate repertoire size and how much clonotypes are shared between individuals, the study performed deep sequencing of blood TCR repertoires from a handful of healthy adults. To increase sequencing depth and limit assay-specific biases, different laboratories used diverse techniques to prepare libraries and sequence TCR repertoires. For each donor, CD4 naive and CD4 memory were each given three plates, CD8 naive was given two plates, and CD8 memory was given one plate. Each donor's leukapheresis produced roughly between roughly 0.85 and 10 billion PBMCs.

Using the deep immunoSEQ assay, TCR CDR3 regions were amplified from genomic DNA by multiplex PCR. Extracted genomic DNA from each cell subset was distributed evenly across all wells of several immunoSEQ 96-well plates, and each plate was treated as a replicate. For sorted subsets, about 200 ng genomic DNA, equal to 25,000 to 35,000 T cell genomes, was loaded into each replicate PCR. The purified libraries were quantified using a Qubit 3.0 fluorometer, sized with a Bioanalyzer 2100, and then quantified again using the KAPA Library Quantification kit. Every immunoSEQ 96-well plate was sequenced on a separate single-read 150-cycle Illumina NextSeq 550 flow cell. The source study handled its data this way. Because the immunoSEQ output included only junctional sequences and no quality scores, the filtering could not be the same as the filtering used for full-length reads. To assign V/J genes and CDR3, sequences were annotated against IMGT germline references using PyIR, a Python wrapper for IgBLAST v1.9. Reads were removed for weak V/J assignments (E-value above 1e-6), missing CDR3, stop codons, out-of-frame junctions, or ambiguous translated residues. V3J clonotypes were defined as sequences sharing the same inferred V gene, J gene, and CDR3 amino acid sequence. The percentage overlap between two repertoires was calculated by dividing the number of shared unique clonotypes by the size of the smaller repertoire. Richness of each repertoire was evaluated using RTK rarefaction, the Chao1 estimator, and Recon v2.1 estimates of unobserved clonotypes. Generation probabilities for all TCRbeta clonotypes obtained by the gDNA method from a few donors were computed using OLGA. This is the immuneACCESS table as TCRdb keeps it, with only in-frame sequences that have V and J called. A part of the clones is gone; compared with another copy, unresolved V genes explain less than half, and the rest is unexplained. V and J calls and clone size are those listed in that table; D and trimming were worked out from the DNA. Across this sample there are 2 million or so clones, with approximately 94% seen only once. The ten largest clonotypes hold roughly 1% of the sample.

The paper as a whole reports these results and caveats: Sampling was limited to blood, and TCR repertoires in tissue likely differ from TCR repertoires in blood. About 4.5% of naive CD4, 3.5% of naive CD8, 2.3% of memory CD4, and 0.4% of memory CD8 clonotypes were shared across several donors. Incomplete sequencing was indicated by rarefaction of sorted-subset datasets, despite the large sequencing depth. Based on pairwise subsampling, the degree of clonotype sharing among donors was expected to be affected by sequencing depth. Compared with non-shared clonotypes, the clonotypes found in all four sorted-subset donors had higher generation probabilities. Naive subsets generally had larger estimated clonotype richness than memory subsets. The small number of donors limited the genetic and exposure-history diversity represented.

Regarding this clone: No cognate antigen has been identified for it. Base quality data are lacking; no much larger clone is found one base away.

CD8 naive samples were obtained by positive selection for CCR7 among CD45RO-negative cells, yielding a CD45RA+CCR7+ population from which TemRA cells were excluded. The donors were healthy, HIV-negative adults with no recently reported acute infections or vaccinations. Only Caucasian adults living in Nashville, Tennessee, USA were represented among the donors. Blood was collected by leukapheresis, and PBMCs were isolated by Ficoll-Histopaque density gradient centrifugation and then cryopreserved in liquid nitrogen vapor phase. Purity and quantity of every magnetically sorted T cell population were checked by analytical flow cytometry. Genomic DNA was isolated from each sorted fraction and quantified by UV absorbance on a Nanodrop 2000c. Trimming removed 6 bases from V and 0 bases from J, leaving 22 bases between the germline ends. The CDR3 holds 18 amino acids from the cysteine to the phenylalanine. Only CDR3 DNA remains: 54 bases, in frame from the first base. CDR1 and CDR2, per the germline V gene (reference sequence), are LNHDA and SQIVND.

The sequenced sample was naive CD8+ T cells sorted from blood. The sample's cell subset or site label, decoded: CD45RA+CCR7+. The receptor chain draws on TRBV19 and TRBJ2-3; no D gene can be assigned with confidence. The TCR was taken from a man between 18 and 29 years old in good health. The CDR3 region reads CASSTSSTTHPSTDTQYF. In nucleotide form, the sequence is TGTGCCAGTAGCACGTCATCCACGACACATCCTAGCACAGATACGCAGTATTTT.